This T cell receptor beta chain emerged from a study of blood T cell repertoires in COVID-19. Study-wide background: Researchers got acute and convalescent COVID-19 samples from the United States, Italy and Spain. Nucleic acid was either cDNA or gDNA, and it came from T cells, B-cell-depleted T cells, or PBMCs.

V lost 0 bases, J lost 2 bases, and 14 bases lay in between. The CDR3 length is 17 residues. Germline CDR1 and CDR2: MGHRA and YSYEKL. In the authors' methods: Cell counts per sample came from amplifying reference gene primers. Clones were sequenced by immunoSEQ multiplex PCR, and TCRdb holds only the in-frame ones, with some missing. V, J and clone size derive from that table, while D and trimming were established from the DNA sequence. The sample contains over 100,000 clones, 85% to 90% of which appear only once. V is TRBV4-1 and J is TRBJ1-3; a possible D gene is TRBD1 (6 bases). Sequencing was performed on peripheral blood. The clonotype was recovered from a man aged 50-59 years with active or convalescent COVID-19. The CDR3 is CASSQERGAGAGNTIYF. The CDR3 nucleotides read TGCGCCAGCAGCCAAGAGAGGGGTGCAGGGGCTGGAAACACCATATATTTT.